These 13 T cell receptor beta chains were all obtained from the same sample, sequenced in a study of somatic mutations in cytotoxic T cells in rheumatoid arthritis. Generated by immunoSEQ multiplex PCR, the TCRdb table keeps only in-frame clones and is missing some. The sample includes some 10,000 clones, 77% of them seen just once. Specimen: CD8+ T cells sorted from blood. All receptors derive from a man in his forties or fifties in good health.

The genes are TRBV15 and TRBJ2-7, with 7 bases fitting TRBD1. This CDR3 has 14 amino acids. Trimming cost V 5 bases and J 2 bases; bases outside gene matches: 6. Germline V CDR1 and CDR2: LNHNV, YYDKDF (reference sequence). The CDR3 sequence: CATSPDREPYEQYF. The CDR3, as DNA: TGTGCCACCAGCCCCGACAGGGAACCCTACGAGCAGTACTTC.

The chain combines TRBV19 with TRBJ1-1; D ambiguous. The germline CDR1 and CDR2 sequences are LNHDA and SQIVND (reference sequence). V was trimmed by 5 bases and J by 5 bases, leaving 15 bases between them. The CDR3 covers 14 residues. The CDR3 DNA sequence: TGTGCCAGTAGTCAGCCGCGGGGATGGACTGAAGCTTTCTTT. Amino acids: CASSQPRGWTEAFF.

The DNA for the CDR3 is TGTGCCAGCACCCCGGCAGGACAGATGAACACTGAAGCTTTCTTT. It codes for CASTPAGQMNTEAFF. The chain carries TRBV6-5 and TRBJ1-1; possible D gene TRBD1, 6 bases. This CDR3 is 15 amino acids long. Germline V gene data show CDR1 as MNHEY and CDR2 as SVGAGI. Trimming stripped 7 bases from V and 0 bases from J, with 15 bases between.

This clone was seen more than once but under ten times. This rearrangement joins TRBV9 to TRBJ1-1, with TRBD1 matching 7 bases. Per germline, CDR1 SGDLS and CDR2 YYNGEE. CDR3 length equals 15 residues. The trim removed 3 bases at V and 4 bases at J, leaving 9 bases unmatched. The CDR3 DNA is TGTGCCAGCAGCGCGACAGGGTATATCGGCACTGAAGCTTTCTTT. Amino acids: CASSATGYIGTEAFF.

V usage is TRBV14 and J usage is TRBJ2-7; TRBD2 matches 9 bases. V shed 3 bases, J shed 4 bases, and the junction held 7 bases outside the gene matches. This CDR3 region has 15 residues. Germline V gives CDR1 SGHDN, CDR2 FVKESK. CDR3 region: CASSHMTSGIYEQYF. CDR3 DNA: TGTGCCAGCAGCCACATGACTAGCGGAATTTACGAGCAGTACTTC.

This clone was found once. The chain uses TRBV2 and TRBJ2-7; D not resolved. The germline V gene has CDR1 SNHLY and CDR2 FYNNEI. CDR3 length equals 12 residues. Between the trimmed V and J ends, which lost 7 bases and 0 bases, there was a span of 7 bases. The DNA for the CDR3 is TGTGCCAGCATAGAGAACTCCTACGAGCAGTACTTC. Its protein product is CASIENSYEQYF.

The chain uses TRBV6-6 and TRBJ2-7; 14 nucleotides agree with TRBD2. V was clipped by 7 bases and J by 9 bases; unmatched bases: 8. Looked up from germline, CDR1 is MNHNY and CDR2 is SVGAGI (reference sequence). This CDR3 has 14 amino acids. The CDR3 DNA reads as TGTGCCAGCACTCCCGGGACTAGCGGGAGTCGGCAGTACTTC. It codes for CASTPGTSGSRQYF.

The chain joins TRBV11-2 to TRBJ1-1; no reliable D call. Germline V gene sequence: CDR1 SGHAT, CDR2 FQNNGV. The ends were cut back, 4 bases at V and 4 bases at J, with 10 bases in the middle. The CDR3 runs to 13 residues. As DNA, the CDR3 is TGTGCCAGCAGCTCTGAGACAACCACTGAAGCTTTCTTT. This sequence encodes CASSSETTTEAFF.

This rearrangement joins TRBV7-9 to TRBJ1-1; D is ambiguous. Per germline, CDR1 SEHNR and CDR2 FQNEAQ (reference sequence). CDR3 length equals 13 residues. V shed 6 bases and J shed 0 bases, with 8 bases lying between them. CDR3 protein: CASSDKLNTEAFF. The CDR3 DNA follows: TGTGCCAGCAGTGACAAATTGAACACTGAAGCTTTCTTT.

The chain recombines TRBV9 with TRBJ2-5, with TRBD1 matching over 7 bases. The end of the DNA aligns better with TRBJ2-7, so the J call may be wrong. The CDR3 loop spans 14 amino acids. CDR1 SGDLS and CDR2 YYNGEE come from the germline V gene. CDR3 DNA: TGTGCCAGCAGCTCCCGGGACAGTCCCTACGAGCAGTACTTC. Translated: CASSSRDSPYEQYF.

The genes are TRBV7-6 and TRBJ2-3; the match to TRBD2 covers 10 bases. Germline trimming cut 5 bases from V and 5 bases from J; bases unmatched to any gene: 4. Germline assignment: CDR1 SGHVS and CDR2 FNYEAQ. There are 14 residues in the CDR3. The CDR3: CASSTRLAGDTQYF. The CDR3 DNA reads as TGTGCCAGCAGCACCCGACTAGCGGGAGATACGCAGTATTTT.

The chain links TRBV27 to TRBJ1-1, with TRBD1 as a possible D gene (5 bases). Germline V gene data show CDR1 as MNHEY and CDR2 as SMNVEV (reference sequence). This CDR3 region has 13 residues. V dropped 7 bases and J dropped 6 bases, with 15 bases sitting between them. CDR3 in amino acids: CASTPLGTSEAFF. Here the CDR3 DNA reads TGTGCCAGCACCCCCCTGGGGACTTCTGAAGCTTTCTTT.

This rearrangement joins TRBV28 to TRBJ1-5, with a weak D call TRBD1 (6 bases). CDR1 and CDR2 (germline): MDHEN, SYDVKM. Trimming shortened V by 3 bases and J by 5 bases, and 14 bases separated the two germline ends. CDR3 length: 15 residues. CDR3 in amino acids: CASSLLRDTHQPQHF. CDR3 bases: TGTGCCAGCAGTTTGCTCCGGGACACCCATCAGCCCCAGCATTTT.